The 18 T cell receptor beta chains below were found in one sample sequenced in a study of CD8 T cells in acute hepatitis C reinfection. Produced via immunoSEQ multiplex PCR; TCRdb's table is partial and in-frame only. Of tens of thousands of clones detected, just under 90% appear once; the ten largest clones hold under 0.65%. Time point here: naive CD8 control sorted from an acute-time-point sample. The sample taken for sequencing was naive CD8+ T cells from PBMCs. Receptors originate from a man aged 25-45 years with chronic hepatitis C.

This clone was found once. V gene TRBV9 combines with J gene TRBJ2-2, with a possible D match to TRBD2 (6 bases). Trimming removed 4 bases from V and 2 bases from J, with 21 bases in between. The CDR3 spans 18 residues. From germline, CDR1 is SGDLS and CDR2 YYNGEE. The CDR3 here is CASSSGGGPHPNTGELFF. CDR3 coding DNA: TGTGCCAGCAGCTCTGGGGGAGGTCCCCATCCCAACACCGGGGAGCTGTTTTTT.

The chain links TRBV5-1 to TRBJ2-7; D tentatively reads TRBD1 or TRBD2 (5 bases each). The CDR3 runs to 14 residues. V dropped 2 bases and J dropped 3 bases, with 12 bases sitting between them. Germline CDR1 and CDR2: SGHRS and YFSETQ. CDR3 DNA: TGCGCCAGCAGCTTCGGGGCAGGCGGCTACGAGCAGTACTTC. Translating it yields CASSFGAGGYEQYF.

The chain couples TRBV7-3 to TRBJ2-1, with 11 bases aligning to TRBD2. Germline V gene data show CDR1 as SGHTA and CDR2 as FQGTGA. This CDR3 is built from 15 residues. The V segment lost 3 bases and the J segment 7 bases; nucleotides outside the gene matches: 5. CDR3 DNA: TGTGCCAGCAGCTTTACTAGCGGGAGTTCGAATGAGCAGTTCTTC. Translated, it gives CASSFTSGSSNEQFF.

The rearrangement links TRBV27 to TRBJ1-4, with D tentatively TRBD1 (5 bases). The CDR3 consists of 14 residues. Trimming cost V 1 base and J 7 bases, with 10 bases left between them. Germline values: CDR1 MNHEY, CDR2 SMNVEV (reference sequence). This chain's CDR3 is CASSLWGGGEKLFF. Here the CDR3 DNA reads TGTGCCAGCAGTTTATGGGGCGGAGGTGAAAAACTGTTTTTT.

The CDR3 DNA reads as TGTGCCAGCGAGCGAGGGGAGACCCAGTACTTC. This codes for CASERGETQYF. This chain joins TRBV25-1 and TRBJ2-5; a weak D match, TRBD2 (5 bases). The germline gives CDR1 MGHDK, CDR2 SYGVNS. This CDR3 region has 11 residues. The ends were cut back, 8 bases at V and 5 bases at J, with 9 bases in the middle. Based on the CDR3 plus reference TRBV25-1 and TRBJ2-5, the full variable domain is EADIYQTPRYLVIGTGKKITLECSQTMGHDKMYWYQQDPGMELHLIHYSYGVNSTEKGDLSSESTVSRIRTEHFPLTLESARPSHTSQYLCASERGETQYFGPGTRLLVL.

The chain recombines TRBV30 with TRBJ1-1; D may be TRBD1 (5 bases). The length of the CDR3 is 11 residues. Trimming removed 4 bases from V and 6 bases from J, with 9 bases in between. CDR1 and CDR2 (germline): GTSNPN, SVGIG (reference sequence). CDR3 amino acids: CAWIRDPEAFF. The CDR3 DNA follows: TGTGCCTGGATCAGGGATCCTGAAGCTTTCTTT.

The chain joins TRBV11-2 to TRBJ2-7, with D perhaps matching TRBD2 (6 bases). Between the trimmed V and J ends, which lost 0 bases and 2 bases, there was a span of 8 bases. The V gene's germline CDR1 is SGHAT and CDR2 FQNNGV. The CDR3 has 14 residues. The CDR3, as DNA: TGTGCCAGCAGCTTAGAGGGGGGTCCCTACGAGCAGTACTTC. Translation gives CASSLEGGPYEQYF.

The V call is TRBV15, the J call TRBJ1-1; weak D call: TRBD1 (6 bases). V shed 0 bases and J shed 1 base, with 9 bases lying between them. Germline V gives CDR1 LNHNV, CDR2 YYDKDF (reference sequence). This CDR3 is 15 amino acids long. CDR3 nucleotide sequence: TGTGCCACCAGCAGAGAAGGACAGACGAACACTGAAGCTTTCTTT. As protein: CATSREGQTNTEAFF.

The chain has TRBV7-9 and TRBJ2-7; D is perhaps TRBD1 or TRBD2 (5 bases each). There are 9 residues in the CDR3. Trimming shortened V by 8 bases and J by 6 bases, and 5 bases separated the two germline ends. The germline V gene has CDR1 SEHNR and CDR2 FQNEAQ (reference sequence). CDR3 nucleotide sequence: TGTGCCAGCGGGGGCGAGCAGTACTTC. Amino acids: CASGGEQYF.

The chain joins TRBV27 to TRBJ2-1; 9 bases are a match to TRBD2. The CDR3 extends over 14 amino acids. CDR1 is MNHEY and CDR2 is SMNVEV in the germline V gene (reference sequence). The trim removed 4 bases at V and 7 bases at J, leaving 5 bases unmatched. This CDR3 is CASSWGLAGNEQFF. The CDR3 DNA follows: TGTGCCAGCAGTTGGGGACTAGCAGGTAATGAGCAGTTCTTC.

This chain joins TRBV10-2 and TRBJ1-4, with 7 bases that match TRBD1. This CDR3 comprises 14 residues. The germline V gene has CDR1 WSHSY and CDR2 SAAADI. The V gene end was trimmed by 6 bases and the J gene end by 7 bases; junction bases not matched to a gene: 8. The CDR3 DNA reads as TGCGCCAGCAGAGTGACAGGGTTCCGTGAAAAACTGTTTTTT. The encoded protein is CASRVTGFREKLFF.

The chain couples TRBV19 to TRBJ1-1; D gene unclear. The CDR3 is 13 amino acids. CDR1 and CDR2 (germline): LNHDA, SQIVND (reference sequence). V was pared by 8 bases and J by 1 base, with 11 bases between. DNA for the CDR3: TGTGCCAGTCGGCACGGACCGAACACTGAAGCTTTCTTT. It is translated as CASRHGPNTEAFF.

The rearrangement joins TRBV6-1 to TRBJ1-6; D gene ambiguous. The CDR3 extends over 12 amino acids. The germline V gene encodes CDR1 MNHNS and CDR2 SASEGT. With 4 bases removed from V and 7 bases from J, the gap between germline ends came to 5 bases. CDR3 sequence reads: CASSVGNSPLHF. Here the CDR3 DNA reads TGTGCCAGCAGTGTCGGAAATTCACCCCTCCACTTT.

The chain links TRBV7-9 to TRBJ1-1; D call uncertain. The V end lost 2 bases, the J end lost 5 bases, and 12 bases lay between the germline ends. The CDR3 spans 14 residues. Germline V lookup: CDR1 SEHNR, CDR2 FQNEAQ (reference sequence). The CDR3 bases are TGTGCCAGCAGCTTAATTAACGAGGAGACTGAAGCTTTCTTT. This sequence encodes CASSLINEETEAFF. Filled out from reference TRBV7-9 and TRBJ1-1, the complete variable domain reads DTGVSQNPRHKITKRGQNVTFRCDPISEHNRLYWYRQTLGQGPEFLTYFQNEAQLEKSRLLSDRFSAERPKGSFSTLEIQRTEQGDSAMYLCASSLINEETEAFFGQGTRLTVV.

The chain couples TRBV7-9 to TRBJ2-1; possibly TRBD1 for D (6 bases). This CDR3 region has 16 residues. V gave up 10 bases and J gave up 0 bases, with 19 bases separating them. From germline, CDR1 is SEHNR and CDR2 FQNEAQ (reference sequence). CDR3 nucleotide sequence: TGTGCCACCGGTTCCGGCCGGGACATCTCCTACAATGAGCAGTTCTTC. Translating it yields CATGSGRDISYNEQFF.

The chain has TRBV7-9 and TRBJ2-1; TRBD2 matches at 14 bases. V was clipped by 0 bases and J by 11 bases; unmatched bases: 6. The CDR3 loop spans 16 amino acids. Per the germline V gene, CDR1 is SEHNR and CDR2 is FQNEAQ (reference sequence). Written as DNA, the CDR3 is TGTGCCAGCAGCTTAGCGTTGGGACTAGCGGGGGTGCAGCAGTTCTTC. The encoded protein is CASSLALGLAGVQQFF. Supplemented by reference TRBV7-9 and TRBJ2-1, the full variable domain reads DTGVSQNPRHKITKRGQNVTFRCDPISEHNRLYWYRQTLGQGPEFLTYFQNEAQLEKSRLLSDRFSAERPKGSFSTLEIQRTEQGDSAMYLCASSLALGLAGVQQFFGPGTRLTVL.

A word on this clone: One junction end does not reproduce the germline sequence, and a read error may be involved. The CDR3 reads CASSYGGASFEQYF. CDR3 DNA sequence: TGTGCCAGCAGTTATGGCGGAGCTTCCTTCGAGCAGTACTTC. The chain uses TRBV6-5 and TRBJ2-7; the D is unclear. CDR3 length: 14 residues. In germline, CDR1 is MNHEY, CDR2 SVGAGI.

The table lists this clone with a count of one. Other DNA sequences in the same sample also yield this CDR3. The rearrangement uses TRBV2 and TRBJ1-2, with a weak D call TRBD1 (5 bases). CDR3 length equals 15 residues. Deletions cut 6 bases from V and 6 bases from J, with 20 bases between. The germline CDR1 and CDR2 sequences are SNHLY and FYNNEI. CDR3 amino acids: CASRTGTGGIDGYTF. CDR3 sequence (DNA): TGTGCCAGCAGGACCGGGACGGGGGGAATAGATGGCTACACCTTC.